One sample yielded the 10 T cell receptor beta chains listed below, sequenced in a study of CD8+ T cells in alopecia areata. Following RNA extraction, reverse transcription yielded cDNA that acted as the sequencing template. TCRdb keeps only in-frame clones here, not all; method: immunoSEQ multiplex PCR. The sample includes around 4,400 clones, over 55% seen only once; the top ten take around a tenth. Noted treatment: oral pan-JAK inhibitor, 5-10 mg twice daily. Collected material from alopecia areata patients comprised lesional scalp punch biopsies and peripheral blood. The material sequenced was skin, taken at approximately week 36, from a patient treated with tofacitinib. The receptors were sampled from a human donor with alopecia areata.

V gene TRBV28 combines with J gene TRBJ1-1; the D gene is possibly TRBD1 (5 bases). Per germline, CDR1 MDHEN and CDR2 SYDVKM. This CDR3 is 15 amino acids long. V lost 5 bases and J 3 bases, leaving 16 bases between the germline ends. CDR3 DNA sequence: TGTGCCAGCAGTCTGCCTCGTGGGGCTCACACTGAAGCTTTCTTT. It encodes CASSLPRGAHTEAFF.

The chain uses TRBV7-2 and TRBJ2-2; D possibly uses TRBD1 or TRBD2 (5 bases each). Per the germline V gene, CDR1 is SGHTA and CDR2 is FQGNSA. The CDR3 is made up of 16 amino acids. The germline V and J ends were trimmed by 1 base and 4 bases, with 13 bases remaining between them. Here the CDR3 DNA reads TGTGCCAGCAGCTTAGTATTGGGGCGGGCCACCGGGGAGCTGTTTTTT. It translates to CASSLVLGRATGELFF.

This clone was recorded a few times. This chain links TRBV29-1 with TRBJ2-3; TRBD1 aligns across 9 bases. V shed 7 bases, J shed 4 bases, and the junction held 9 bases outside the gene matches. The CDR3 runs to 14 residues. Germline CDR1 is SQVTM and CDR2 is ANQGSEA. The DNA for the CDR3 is TGCAGCGCCTGCCGGGACAGGGCCGCAGATACGCAGTATTTT. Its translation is CSACRDRAADTQYF.

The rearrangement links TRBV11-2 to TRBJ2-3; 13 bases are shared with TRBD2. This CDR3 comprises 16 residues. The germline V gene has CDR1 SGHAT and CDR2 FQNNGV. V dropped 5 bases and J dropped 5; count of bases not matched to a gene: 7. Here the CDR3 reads CASSLRTSGSGDTQYF. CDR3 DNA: TGTGCCAGCAGCCTACGGACTAGCGGGAGTGGAGATACGCAGTATTTT.

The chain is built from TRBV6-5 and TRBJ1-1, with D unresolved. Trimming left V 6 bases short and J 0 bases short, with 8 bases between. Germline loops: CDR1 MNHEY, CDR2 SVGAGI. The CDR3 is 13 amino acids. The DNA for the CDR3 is TGTGCCAGCAGCCGAGAGATGAACACTGAAGCTTTCTTT. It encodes CASSREMNTEAFF.

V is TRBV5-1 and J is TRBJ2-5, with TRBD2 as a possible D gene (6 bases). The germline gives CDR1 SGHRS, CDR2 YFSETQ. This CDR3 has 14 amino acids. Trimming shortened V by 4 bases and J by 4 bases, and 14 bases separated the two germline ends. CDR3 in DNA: TGCGCCAGCAGCCCGACTGGGCGGGGAGAGACCCAGTACTTC. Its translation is CASSPTGRGETQYF.

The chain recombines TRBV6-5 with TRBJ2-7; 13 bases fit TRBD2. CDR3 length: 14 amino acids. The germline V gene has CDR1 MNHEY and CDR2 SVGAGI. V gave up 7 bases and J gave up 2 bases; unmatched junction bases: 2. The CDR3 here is CASTGLAGAYEQYF. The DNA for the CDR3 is TGTGCCAGCACCGGACTAGCGGGGGCCTACGAGCAGTACTTC.

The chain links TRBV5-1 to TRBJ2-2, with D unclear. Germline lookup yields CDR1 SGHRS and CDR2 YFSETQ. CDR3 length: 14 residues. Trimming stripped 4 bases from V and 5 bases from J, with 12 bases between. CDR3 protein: CASSATAGTGELFF. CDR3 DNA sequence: TGCGCCAGCAGCGCTACCGCCGGGACCGGGGAGCTGTTTTTT.

The CDR3 DNA is TGTGCCAGCAGCGTAATAGGGACTGAAGCTTTCTTT. It translates to CASSVIGTEAFF. The chain joins TRBV25-1 to TRBJ1-1; D unclear. V was pared by 6 bases and J by 5 bases, with 10 bases between. CDR1 and CDR2 from the germline V gene are MGHDK and SYGVNS. The CDR3 consists of 12 residues.

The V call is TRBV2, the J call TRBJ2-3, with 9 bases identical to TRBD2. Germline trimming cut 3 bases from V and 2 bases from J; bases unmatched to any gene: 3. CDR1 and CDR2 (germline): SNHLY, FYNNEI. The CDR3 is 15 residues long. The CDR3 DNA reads TGTGCCAGCAGTGAGGGACTAGCTTACACAGATACGCAGTATTTT. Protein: CASSEGLAYTDTQYF.